The clone carrying this T cell receptor (beta chain) has just a few counts. Its antigen remains unidentified. The sample comes from a study of T cell responses to AZD1222 COVID-19 vaccine. General study results and limits: Only five to seven AZD1222 recipients tested seropositive at baseline. Repertoires in all cases were sampled only once the peak T cell response had passed. In a largely white British group with more females than males, clonal diversity was possibly underestimated.

The method was immunoSEQ multiplex PCR; TCRdb's version includes in-frame clones alone and lacks a portion of them. The table includes approximately 110,000 clones, approximately 87% detected once. Trimming shortened V by 2 bases and J by 0 bases, and 7 bases separated the two germline ends. Germline assignment: CDR1 SGHTA and CDR2 FQGNSA. This CDR3 has 15 amino acids. The material sequenced was peripheral blood, taken 28 days after the second AZD1222 dose. This chain links TRBV7-2 with TRBJ2-2; D ambiguous. The sequence derives from an adult who received the AZD1222 COVID-19 vaccine. The chain's CDR3 is CASSLMSANTGELFF. CDR3 in DNA: TGTGCCAGCAGCTTAATGTCAGCGAACACCGGGGAGCTGTTTTTT.